This T cell receptor (beta chain) was identified during a study of CD8 T cells in ankylosing spondylitis. Study-wide results and limits: Before this, some motif variants had been reported in reactive arthritis synovial fluid and blood. There was a TCR beta motif, made of several highly homologous variants, that appeared characteristic of ankylosing spondylitis blood.

This CDR3 is 15 amino acids long. Germline V gives CDR1 MDHEN, CDR2 SYDVKM. The junction had 8 bases not matched to a gene; V was cut back by 3 bases and J by 5 bases. TCRdb processed the 5' RACE reads anew with MiXCR; each CDR3 protein has one entry. Of approximately 140,000 distinct CDR3 sequences in the sample, around two fifths were seen once. A single count supports this clonotype. Its cognate antigen is unknown. The specimen sequenced was synovial fluid, either unsorted or a sorted T cell fraction (not recorded which). The TCR was taken from a male donor with ankylosing spondylitis. The J gene is TRBJ2-5, the V gene TRBV28, with 8 bases aligning to TRBD1. CDR3 amino acids: CASSLGQGAWETQYF. CDR3 nucleotides: TGTGCCAGCAGTTTGGGGCAGGGGGCGTGGGAGACCCAGTACTTC.